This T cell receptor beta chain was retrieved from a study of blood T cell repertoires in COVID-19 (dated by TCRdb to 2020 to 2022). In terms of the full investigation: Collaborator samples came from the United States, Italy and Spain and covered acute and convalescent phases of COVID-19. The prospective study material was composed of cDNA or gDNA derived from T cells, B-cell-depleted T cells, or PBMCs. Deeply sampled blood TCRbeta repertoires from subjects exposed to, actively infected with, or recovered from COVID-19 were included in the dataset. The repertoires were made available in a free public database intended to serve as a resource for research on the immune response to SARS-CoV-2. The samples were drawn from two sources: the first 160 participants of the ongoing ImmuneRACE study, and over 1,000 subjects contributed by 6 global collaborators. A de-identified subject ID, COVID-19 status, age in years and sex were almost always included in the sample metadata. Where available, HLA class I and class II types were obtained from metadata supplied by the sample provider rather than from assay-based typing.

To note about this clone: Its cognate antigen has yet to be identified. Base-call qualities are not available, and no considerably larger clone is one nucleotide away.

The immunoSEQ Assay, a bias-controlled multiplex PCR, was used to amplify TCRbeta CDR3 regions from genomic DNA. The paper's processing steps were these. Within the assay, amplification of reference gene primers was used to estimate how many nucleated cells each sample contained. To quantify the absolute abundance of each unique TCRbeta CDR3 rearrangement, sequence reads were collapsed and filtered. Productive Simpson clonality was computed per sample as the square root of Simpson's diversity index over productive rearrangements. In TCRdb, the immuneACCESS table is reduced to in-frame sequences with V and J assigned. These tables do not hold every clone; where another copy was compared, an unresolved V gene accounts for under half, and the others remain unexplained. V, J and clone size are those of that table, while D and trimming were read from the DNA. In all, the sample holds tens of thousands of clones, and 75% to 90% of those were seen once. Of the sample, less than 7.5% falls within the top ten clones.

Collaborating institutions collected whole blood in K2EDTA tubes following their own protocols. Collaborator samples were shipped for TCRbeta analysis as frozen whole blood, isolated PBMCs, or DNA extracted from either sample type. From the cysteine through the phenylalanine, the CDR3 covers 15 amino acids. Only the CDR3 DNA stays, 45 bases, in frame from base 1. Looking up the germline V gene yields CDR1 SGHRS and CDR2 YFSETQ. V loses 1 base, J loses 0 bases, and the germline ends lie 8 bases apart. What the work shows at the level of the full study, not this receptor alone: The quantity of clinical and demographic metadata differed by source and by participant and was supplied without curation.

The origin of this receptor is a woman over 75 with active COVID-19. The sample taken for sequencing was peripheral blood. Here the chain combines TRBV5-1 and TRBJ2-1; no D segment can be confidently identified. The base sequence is TGCGCCAGCAGCTTGCCCTCGAGCTCCTACAATGAGCAGTTCTTC. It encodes CASSLPSSSYNEQFF.